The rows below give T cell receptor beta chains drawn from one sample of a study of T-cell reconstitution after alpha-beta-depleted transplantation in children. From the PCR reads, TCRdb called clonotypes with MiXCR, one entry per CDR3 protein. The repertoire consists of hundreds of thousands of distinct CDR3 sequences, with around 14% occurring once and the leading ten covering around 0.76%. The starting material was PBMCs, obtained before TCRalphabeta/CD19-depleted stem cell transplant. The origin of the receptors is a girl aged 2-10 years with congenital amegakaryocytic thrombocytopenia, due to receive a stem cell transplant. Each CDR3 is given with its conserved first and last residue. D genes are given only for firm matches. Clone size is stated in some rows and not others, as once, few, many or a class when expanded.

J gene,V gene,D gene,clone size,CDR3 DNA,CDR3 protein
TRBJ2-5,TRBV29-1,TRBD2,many,TGCAGCGCCCGGGACTACGTACAAGAGACCCAGTACTTC,CSARDYVQETQYF
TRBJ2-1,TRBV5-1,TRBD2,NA,TGCGCCAGCAGCTTAGTTGGTGCGGGAGTCGGTTACAATGAGCAGTTCTTC,CASSLVGAGVGYNEQFF
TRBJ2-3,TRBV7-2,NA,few,TGTGCCAGCAGCTTCCCGGGGGGCTCGCAGTATTTT,CASSFPGGSQYF
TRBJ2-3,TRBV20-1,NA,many,TGCAGTGCTAGTCCATTTTTCAGAGCCGGCACAGATACGCAGTATTTT,CSASPFFRAGTDTQYF
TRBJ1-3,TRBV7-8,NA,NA,TGTGCCAGCAGCTTATTTGCAGGGCGTGGAAACACCATATATTTT,CASSLFAGRGNTIYF
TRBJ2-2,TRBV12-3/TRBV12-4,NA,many,TGTGCCAGCAGTTCGAGTATGGGGGAGCTGTTTTTT,CASSSSMGELFF
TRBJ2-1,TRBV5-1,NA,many,TGCGCCAGCAGCTTGGCGGTCGATAATGAGCAGTTCTTC,CASSLAVDNEQFF
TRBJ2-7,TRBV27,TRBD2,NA,TGTGCCAGCACCCTACTAGCGGGAGGACACGAGCAGTACTTC,CASTLLAGGHEQYF
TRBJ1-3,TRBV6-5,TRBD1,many,TGTGCCAGCAGCCCGGACAGGTCCTCTGGAAACACCATATATTTT,CASSPDRSSGNTIYF
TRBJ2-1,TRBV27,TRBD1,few,TGTGCCAGCAGTTTGACCGGACAGGGCTACTATGAGCAGTTCTTC,CASSLTGQGYYEQFF
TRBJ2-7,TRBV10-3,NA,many,TGTGCCATCAGAGGACGGGGTGCTAGCGAGACCTACGAGCAGTACTTC,CAIRGRGASETYEQYF
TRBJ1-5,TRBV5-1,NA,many,TGCGCCAGCAGCTACGGAGGGTCGGCGCCCCAGCATTTT,CASSYGGSAPQHF
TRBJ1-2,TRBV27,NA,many,TGTGCCAGCAGTTTGGGGTTTGATCGCGGCTACACCTTC,CASSLGFDRGYTF
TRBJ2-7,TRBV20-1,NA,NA,TGCAGTGCTAGAGGTTCGGAGAGGGACTACGAGCAGTACTTC,CSARGSERDYEQYF
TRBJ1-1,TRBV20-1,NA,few,TGCAGTGCCTTAAGGGGGGACATGAACACTGAAGCTTTCTTT,CSALRGDMNTEAFF
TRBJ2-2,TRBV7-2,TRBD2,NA,TGTGCCAGCAGCCGTCCGGGACTAGCGAACACCGGGGAGCTGTTTTTT,CASSRPGLANTGELFF
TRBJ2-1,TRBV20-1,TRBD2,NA,TGCAGTGCCTGGGGGCTAGCGGGAATCAGTATGAACAATGAGCAGTTCTTC,CSAWGLAGISMNNEQFF
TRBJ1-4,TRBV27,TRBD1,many,TGTGCCAGCACCCAAGGACAGGGGAAAGAAAAACTGTTTTTT,CASTQGQGKEKLFF
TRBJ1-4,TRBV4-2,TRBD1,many,TGTGCCAGCAGCCAGACAGGGAAAATGGAACTGTTTTTT,CASSQTGKMELFF
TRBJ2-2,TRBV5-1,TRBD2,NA,TGCGCCAGCAGCTTGGCAGTAACTAGCGGGAACACCGGGGAGCTGTTTTTT,CASSLAVTSGNTGELFF
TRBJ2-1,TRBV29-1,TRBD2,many,TGCTCCGCGACCGGGGCTAGCGGGAGCAATGAGCAGTTCTTC,CSATGASGSNEQFF
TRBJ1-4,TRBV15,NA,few,TGTGCCACCAGCCCCGAGGTGGGGGGAACTAATGAAAAACTGTTTTTT,CATSPEVGGTNEKLFF
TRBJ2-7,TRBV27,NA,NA,TGTGCCAGCGGATCGTCACGGAGACCTGGGGGGTTTGAGCAGTACTTC,CASGSSRRPGGFEQYF
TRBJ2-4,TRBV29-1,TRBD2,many,TGCAGCGTCCTGGGACTAGCGGGAGTCAAAAACATTCAGTACTTC,CSVLGLAGVKNIQYF
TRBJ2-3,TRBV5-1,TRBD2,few,TGCGCCAGCAGCGTTAGCGGGAGTCTTAAAGATACGCAGTATTTT,CASSVSGSLKDTQYF